The 30 T cell receptor beta chains given below trace back to one sample, sequenced in a study of blood T cell repertoires in COVID-19. Only in-frame clones appear in the TCRdb table, and some are missing; sequencing was by immunoSEQ multiplex PCR. Of 200,000 to 250,000 clones listed, roughly 90% are singletons. Specimen: PBMCs or T cells enriched from blood (not recorded which). The receptor source for this set is a woman aged 35 to 49 with acute COVID-19.

The V call is TRBV6-2 or TRBV6-3, the J call TRBJ1-1; tentatively, D is TRBD1 (6 bases). The CDR3 runs 15 residues. Trimming stripped 4 bases from V and 1 base from J, with 13 bases between. Germline V gene data show CDR1 as MNHEY and CDR2 as SVGEGT. The CDR3 loop is CASSSPGTKNTEAFF. The CDR3 bases are TGTGCCAGCAGTTCTCCCGGGACAAAGAACACTGAAGCTTTCTTT.

The chain links TRBV5-1 to TRBJ2-1, with D perhaps matching TRBD2 (6 bases). This CDR3 spans 14 amino acids. In germline, CDR1 is SGHRS, CDR2 YFSETQ. Trimming stripped 5 bases from V and 0 bases from J, with 9 bases between. This CDR3 reads CASRAGSSYNEQFF. As DNA, the CDR3 is TGCGCCAGCAGGGCGGGGAGCTCCTACAATGAGCAGTTCTTC.

This chain uses TRBV9 with TRBJ2-2, with 11 positions matching TRBD1. The V gene's germline CDR1 is SGDLS and CDR2 YYNGEE. The CDR3 sequence is 16 residues long. Trimming removed 3 bases from V and 7 bases from J; junction bases left unmatched: 8. In DNA, the CDR3 is TGTGCCAGCAGCGCCCGGGGACAGGGGGTTTTCGGGGAGCTGTTTTTT. Residues: CASSARGQGVFGELFF.

This clone was detected only a few times. This chain links TRBV7-9 with TRBJ2-5, with D perhaps TRBD2 (6 bases). The CDR3 has 13 residues. V was clipped by 5 bases and J by 5 bases, with 12 bases between them. Germline-derived CDR1 and CDR2 are SEHNR and FQNEAQ (reference sequence). CDR3: CASSRGTRETQYF. The CDR3 nucleotides are TGTGCCAGCAGCCGTGGGACTCGGGAGACCCAGTACTTC.

This clone was picked up one time. The chain recombines TRBV12-5 with TRBJ2-5; 7 bases align to TRBD1. The V gene's germline CDR1 is LGHNT and CDR2 FRNRAP. V lost 1 base, J lost 1 base, and 6 bases stayed unmatched. CDR3 length: 16 residues. This CDR3 reads CASGLATGTAQETQYF. The CDR3 coding sequence is TGTGCTAGTGGTTTGGCAACCGGGACAGCCCAAGAGACCCAGTACTTC.

The table lists this clone with a count of one. The chain has TRBV3-1 (or the pseudogene TRBV3-2) and TRBJ1-1; TRBD1 agrees at 10 bases. The CDR3 sequence is 14 residues long. Germline loops: CDR1 LGHDT, CDR2 YNNKEL (reference sequence). V was pared by 4 bases and J by 10 bases, with 9 bases of the junction left unmatched. The CDR3 here is CASSLRQGAGGAFF. CDR3 in DNA: TGTGCCAGCAGCCTCAGACAGGGGGCCGGTGGAGCTTTCTTT.

The J gene is TRBJ2-6, the V gene TRBV7-3, with D possibly being TRBD1 (5 bases). From germline, CDR1 is SGHTA and CDR2 FQGTGA. This CDR3 is 15 amino acids long. The V gene lost 0 bases and the J gene lost 4 bases, with 7 bases spanning the gap. The CDR3 sequence: CASSLTGAGANVLTF. CDR3 in DNA: TGTGCCAGCAGCTTAACAGGGGCAGGGGCCAACGTCCTGACTTTC.

The CDR3 sequence is CASSLRSGGPYGYTF. CDR3 bases: TGTGCCAGCAGCTTAAGGTCGGGGGGTCCCTATGGCTACACCTTC. The chain recombines TRBV11-2 with TRBJ1-2, with D possibly matching TRBD1 (5 bases). Trimming cost V 2 bases and J 4 bases, with 14 bases left between them. Germline CDR1 is SGHAT and CDR2 is FQNNGV. The CDR3 runs 15 residues.

This chain uses TRBV10-1 with TRBJ2-3; D might be TRBD2 (5 bases). The germline gives CDR1 WNHNN, CDR2 SYGVQD (reference sequence). Trimming cost V 4 bases and J 1 base, with 9 bases left between them. This CDR3 comprises 14 residues. The chain's CDR3 is CASSGSGGTDTQYF. The CDR3 nucleotides are TGCGCCAGCAGTGGATCCGGGGGCACAGATACGCAGTATTTT.

The genes are TRBV27 and TRBJ2-2; 10 nucleotides align to TRBD1. CDR3 length: 17 residues. Germline-derived CDR1 and CDR2 are MNHEY and SMNVEV (reference sequence). V was clipped by 6 bases and J by 0 bases; unmatched bases: 7. The CDR3 is CASSKDRGAANTGELFF. Written as DNA, the CDR3 is TGTGCCAGCAGCAAGGACAGGGGGGCGGCGAACACCGGGGAGCTGTTTTTT.

CDR3 bases: TGTGCCAGCAGCTCCTCGGGGACTAGCGAAAGCTCCTACAATGAGCAGTTCTTC. It codes for CASSSSGTSESSYNEQFF. V is TRBV7-9 and J is TRBJ2-1; TRBD2 agrees at 10 bases. Trimming at V came to 4 bases and at J to 0 bases, leaving 9 bases not matched to a gene. The CDR3 is 18 amino acids. The V gene's germline CDR1 is SEHNR and CDR2 FQNEAQ (reference sequence). Drawing the rest from reference TRBV7-9 and TRBJ2-1, the complete variable domain is DTGVSQNPRHKITKRGQNVTFRCDPISEHNRLYWYRQTLGQGPEFLTYFQNEAQLEKSRLLSDRFSAERPKGSFSTLEIQRTEQGDSAMYLCASSSSGTSESSYNEQFFGPGTRLTVL.

This clone was counted a few times. The chain has TRBV19 and TRBJ1-4; 7 bases agree with TRBD1. The CDR3 covers 14 residues. V dropped 7 bases and J dropped 7; count of bases not matched to a gene: 9. Per germline, CDR1 LNHDA and CDR2 SQIVND (reference sequence). CDR3 region: CASKYLQGVEKLFF. For the CDR3, the DNA is TGTGCCAGTAAATACCTCCAGGGGGTTGAAAAACTGTTTTTT.

V gene TRBV27 combines with J gene TRBJ1-6; D gene uncertain. V shed 3 bases and J shed 2 bases, with 5 bases lying between them. Germline V gene lookup returns CDR1 MNHEY and CDR2 SMNVEV (reference sequence). The length of the CDR3 is 14 residues. The CDR3 protein is CASSFGPYNSPLHF. In DNA, the CDR3 is TGTGCCAGCAGTTTTGGCCCCTATAATTCACCCCTCCACTTT.

This chain joins TRBV9 and TRBJ2-1; D may be TRBD2 (5 bases). V was trimmed by 0 bases and J by 6 bases, leaving 13 bases between them. Germline values: CDR1 SGDLS, CDR2 YYNGEE. The CDR3 totals 15 residues. The CDR3 sequence is CASSVGRQIRNEQFF. CDR3 sequence (DNA): TGTGCCAGCAGCGTAGGGAGGCAGATACGCAATGAGCAGTTCTTC.

The chain employs TRBV19 and TRBJ1-6, with TRBD1 matching over 10 bases. V gave up 5 bases and J gave up 6 bases; unmatched junction bases: 7. Germline values: CDR1 LNHDA, CDR2 SQIVND (reference sequence). CDR3 size: 16 residues. The CDR3 here is CASSLTGTGVNSPLHF. The CDR3 DNA follows: TGTGCCAGTAGTTTGACCGGGACAGGGGTTAATTCACCCCTCCACTTT.

This clone occurred a few times. This chain connects TRBV5-5 to TRBJ1-5, with D possibly being TRBD1 (6 bases). Between the trimmed V and J ends, which lost 1 base and 5 bases, there was a span of 10 bases. This CDR3 is 14 amino acids long. Germline V gene sequence: CDR1 SGHKS, CDR2 YYEKEE (reference sequence). For the CDR3, the DNA is TGTGCCAGCAGCTTGATGGGGACACATCAGCCCCAGCATTTT. Translation: CASSLMGTHQPQHF.

This chain links TRBV2 with TRBJ1-2, with 7 bases lining up with TRBD1. V dropped 7 bases and J dropped 8; count of bases not matched to a gene: 13. Germline V gene sequence: CDR1 SNHLY, CDR2 FYNNEI. The CDR3 consists of 14 residues. The CDR3 reads CASNRGRGFEGYTF. Written as DNA, the CDR3 is TGTGCCAGCAACCGGGGCAGGGGGTTCGAGGGCTACACCTTC.

The chain combines TRBV2 with TRBJ1-1; D ambiguous. CDR1 and CDR2 from the germline V gene are SNHLY and FYNNEI. CDR3 length equals 16 residues. The germline V and J ends were trimmed by 3 bases and 1 base, with 15 bases remaining between them. The CDR3 is CASSDAGLIRNTEAFF. DNA for the CDR3: TGTGCCAGCAGTGACGCGGGTTTAATAAGGAACACTGAAGCTTTCTTT.

The chain joins TRBV29-1 to TRBJ2-1, with TRBD2 as a possible D gene (6 bases). Germline CDR1 SQVTM, CDR2 ANQGSEA. Trimming shortened V by 1 base and J by 6 bases, and 19 bases separated the two germline ends. The CDR3 has 16 amino acids. CDR3 nucleotides: TGCAGCGTTGAAGGAATTACGGGACGGGGGTCCAATGAGCAGTTCTTC. This gives the protein CSVEGITGRGSNEQFF.

This clone was recorded once. The V call is TRBV2, the J call TRBJ1-1; D possibly corresponds to TRBD1 (6 bases). From germline, CDR1 is SNHLY and CDR2 FYNNEI. The CDR3 covers 15 residues. Deletions cut 9 bases from V and 2 bases from J, with 19 bases between. The CDR3 region is CASAQPQGSNTEAFF. CDR3 DNA: TGTGCCAGTGCGCAGCCACAGGGTAGCAACACTGAAGCTTTCTTT.

This chain uses TRBV5-6 with TRBJ1-1, with D unresolved. Germline CDR1 reads SGHDT; CDR2 reads YYEEEE. This CDR3 region has 13 residues. V dropped 0 bases and J dropped 6 bases, with 9 bases sitting between them. This CDR3 reads CASSLGGSSEAFF. The CDR3 DNA is TGTGCCAGCAGCTTGGGCGGTTCGTCTGAAGCTTTCTTT.

This sequence joins TRBV6-5 and TRBJ2-2; D not certain. V was pared by 5 bases and J by 7 bases, with 8 bases between. The CDR3 runs 12 residues. CDR1 is MNHEY, CDR2 SVGAGI, per germline. The CDR3 here is CASSKPSGELFF. Here the CDR3 DNA reads TGTGCCAGCAGTAAGCCTAGCGGGGAGCTGTTTTTT.

This sequence joins TRBV19 and TRBJ2-1, with 8 bases aligning to TRBD1. Germline CDR1 and CDR2: LNHDA and SQIVND (reference sequence). Trimming at V came to 4 bases and at J to 4 bases, leaving 3 bases not matched to a gene. This CDR3 has 14 amino acids. This CDR3 reads CASSTGTGYNEQFF. The CDR3 DNA sequence: TGTGCCAGTAGTACAGGGACAGGTTACAATGAGCAGTTCTTC.

The V call is TRBV6-2 or TRBV6-3, the J call TRBJ2-3, with 12 nucleotides matching TRBD2. The CDR3 runs to 18 residues. The V and J ends lost 0 bases and 6 bases, in that order; junction bases with no gene match: 10. The germline V gene has CDR1 MNHEY and CDR2 SVGEGT. CDR3 bases: TGTGCCAGCAGTTACTCGCTGTCTAGCGGGGGGGTGCGGGATACGCAGTATTTT. This codes for CASSYSLSSGGVRDTQYF.

This chain links TRBV27 with TRBJ1-2, with 7 bases aligning to TRBD1. This CDR3 contains 16 residues. The germline V gene encodes CDR1 MNHEY and CDR2 SMNVEV (reference sequence). With V trimmed by 5 bases and J by 1 base, 10 bases remained unmatched. As DNA, the CDR3 is TGTGCCAGCAGTAAGCGCTCGGACAGGAATAACTATGGCTACACCTTC. Amino acids: CASSKRSDRNNYGYTF.

The chain couples TRBV4-1 to TRBJ1-2; D is ambiguous. CDR3 size: 14 residues. The V and J ends lost 2 bases and 8 bases respectively, with 15 bases between them. CDR1 MGHRA and CDR2 YSYEKL come from the germline V gene. CDR3 amino acids: CASSQKIEASGYTF. CDR3 bases: TGCGCCAGCAGCCAAAAGATTGAGGCCTCCGGCTACACCTTC.

CDR3 in amino acids: CASSPSGSGSGNTIYF. In nucleotides, the CDR3 is TGTGCCAGCTCACCATCGGGGTCGGGCTCTGGAAACACCATATATTTT. The rearrangement links TRBV18 to TRBJ1-3; D is ambiguous. Germline V gives CDR1 KGHSH, CDR2 LQKENI. The length of the CDR3 is 16 residues. Trimming took off 2 bases at V and 0 bases at J, with 11 bases between the two ends. Filled out from reference TRBV18 and TRBJ1-3, the complete variable domain reads NAGVMQNPRHLVRRRGQEARLRCSPMKGHSHVYWYRQLPEEGLKFMVYLQKENIIDESGMPKERFSAEFPKEGPSILRIQQVVRGDSAAYFCASSPSGSGSGNTIYFGEGSWLTVV.

This sequence joins TRBV5-6 and TRBJ2-3, with D perhaps TRBD2 (6 bases). Germline CDR1 reads SGHDT; CDR2 reads YYEEEE. This CDR3 is 14 amino acids long. V gave up 3 bases and J gave up 2 bases, with 10 bases separating them. The CDR3 DNA sequence: TGTGCCAGCAGCTCCACTAGCTTCACAGATACGCAGTATTTT. Its translation is CASSSTSFTDTQYF.

The J gene is TRBJ2-3, the V gene TRBV5-1; D is uncertain. The germline V gene has CDR1 SGHRS and CDR2 YFSETQ. V was trimmed by 3 bases and J by 1 base, leaving 3 bases between them. The CDR3 sequence is 12 residues long. The CDR3 bases are TGCGCCAGCAGCTCAGGCACAGATACGCAGTATTTT. It is translated as CASSSGTDTQYF.

V is TRBV19 and J is TRBJ1-5; TRBD1 aligns across 10 bases. The CDR3 totals 18 residues. V lost 5 bases, J lost 1 base, and 11 bases stayed unmatched. Germline values: CDR1 LNHDA, CDR2 SQIVND (reference sequence). As DNA, the CDR3 is TGTGCCAGTAGTTCTTCTGGGACAGGGGAGGTGAGCAATCAGCCCCAGCATTTT. Encoded protein: CASSSSGTGEVSNQPQHF.